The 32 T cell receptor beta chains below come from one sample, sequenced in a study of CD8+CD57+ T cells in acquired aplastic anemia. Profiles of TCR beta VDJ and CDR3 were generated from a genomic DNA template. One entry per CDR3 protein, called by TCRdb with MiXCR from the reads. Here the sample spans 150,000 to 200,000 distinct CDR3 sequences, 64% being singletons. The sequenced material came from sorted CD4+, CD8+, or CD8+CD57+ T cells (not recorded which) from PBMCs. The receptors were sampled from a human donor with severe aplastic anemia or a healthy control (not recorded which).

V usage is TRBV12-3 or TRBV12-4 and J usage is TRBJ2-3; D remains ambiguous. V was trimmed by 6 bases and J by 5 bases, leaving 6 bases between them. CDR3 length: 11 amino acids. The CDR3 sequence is CASRTEDTQYF. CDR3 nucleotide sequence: TGTGCCAGCAGAACAGAAGATACGCAGTATTTT.

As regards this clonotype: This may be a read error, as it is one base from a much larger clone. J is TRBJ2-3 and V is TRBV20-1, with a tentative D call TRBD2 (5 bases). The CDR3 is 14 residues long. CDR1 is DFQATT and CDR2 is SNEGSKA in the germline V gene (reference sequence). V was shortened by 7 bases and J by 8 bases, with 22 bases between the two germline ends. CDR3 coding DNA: TGCAGTGGGAGATCGAACTGGAGAGGAGGTACGCAGTATTTT. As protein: CSGRSNWRGGTQYF.

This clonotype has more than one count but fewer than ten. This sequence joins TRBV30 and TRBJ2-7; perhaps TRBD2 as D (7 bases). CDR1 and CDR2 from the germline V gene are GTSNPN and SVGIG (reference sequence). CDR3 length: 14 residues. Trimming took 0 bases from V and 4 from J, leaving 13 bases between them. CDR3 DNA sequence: TGTGCCTGGAGTGTAAACGGGGGGCGGTACGAGCAGTACTTC. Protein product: CAWSVNGGRYEQYF. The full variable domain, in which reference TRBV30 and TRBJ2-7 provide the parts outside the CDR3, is SQTIHQWPATLVQPVGSPLSLECTVEGTSNPNLYWYRQAAGRGLQLLFYSVGIGQISSEVPQNLSASRPQDRQFILSSKKLLLSDSGFYLCAWSVNGGRYEQYFGPGTRLTVT.

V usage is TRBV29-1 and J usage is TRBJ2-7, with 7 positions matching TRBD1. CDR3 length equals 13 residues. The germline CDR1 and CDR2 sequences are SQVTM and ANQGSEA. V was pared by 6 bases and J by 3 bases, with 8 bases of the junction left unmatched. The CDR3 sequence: CSVTGTAYYEQYF. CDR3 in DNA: TGCAGCGTGACCGGGACAGCCTACTACGAGCAGTACTTC.

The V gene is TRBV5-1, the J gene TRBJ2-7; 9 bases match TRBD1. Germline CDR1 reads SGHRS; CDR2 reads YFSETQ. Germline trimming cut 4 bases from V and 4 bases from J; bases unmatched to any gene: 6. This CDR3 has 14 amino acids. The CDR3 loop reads CASSKGTGQYEQYF. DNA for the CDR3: TGCGCCAGCAGCAAGGGGACAGGGCAATACGAGCAGTACTTC.

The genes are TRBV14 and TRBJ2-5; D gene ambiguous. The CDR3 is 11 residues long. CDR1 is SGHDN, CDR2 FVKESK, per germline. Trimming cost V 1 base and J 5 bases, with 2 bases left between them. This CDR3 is CASSQVETQYF. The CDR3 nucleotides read TGTGCCAGCAGCCAAGTGGAGACCCAGTACTTC.

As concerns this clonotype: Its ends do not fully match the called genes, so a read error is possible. CDR3 coding DNA: TGTGTCAGCAGCTTTGCAGGGGGGCCCTACGAGCAGTACTTC. It specifies CVSSFAGGPYEQYF. This chain connects TRBV9 to TRBJ2-7; D may be TRBD1 (7 bases). The germline CDR1 and CDR2 sequences are SGDLS and YYNGEE. The CDR3 is made up of 14 amino acids. Drawing the rest from reference TRBV9 and TRBJ2-7, the complete variable domain is DSGVTQTPKHLITATGQRVTLRCSPRSGDLSVYWYQQSLDQGLQFLIQYYNGEERAKGNILERFSAQQFPDLHSELNLSSLELGDSALYFCVSSFAGGPYEQYFGPGTRLTVT.

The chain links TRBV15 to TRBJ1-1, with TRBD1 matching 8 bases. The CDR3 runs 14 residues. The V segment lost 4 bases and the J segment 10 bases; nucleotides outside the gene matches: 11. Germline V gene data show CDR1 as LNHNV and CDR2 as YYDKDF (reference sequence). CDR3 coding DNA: TGTGCCACCAGCAAAGAAGGGACAGGCAGCCGAGCTTTCTTT. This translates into CATSKEGTGSRAFF.

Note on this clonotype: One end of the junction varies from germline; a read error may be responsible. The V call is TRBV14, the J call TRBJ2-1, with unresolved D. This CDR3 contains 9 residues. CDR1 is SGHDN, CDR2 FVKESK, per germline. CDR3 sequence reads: CARSQEQFF. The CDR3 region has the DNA TGTGCCCGCAGCCAAGAGCAGTTCTTC.

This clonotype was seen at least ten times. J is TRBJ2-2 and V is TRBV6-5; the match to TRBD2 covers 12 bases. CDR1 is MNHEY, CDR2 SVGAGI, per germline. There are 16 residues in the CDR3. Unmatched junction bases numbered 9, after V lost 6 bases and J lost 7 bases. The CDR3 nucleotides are TGTGCCAGCAGCACTCTAGCGGGGGGGCCTGGCGGGGAGCTGTTTTTT. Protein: CASSTLAGGPGGELFF.

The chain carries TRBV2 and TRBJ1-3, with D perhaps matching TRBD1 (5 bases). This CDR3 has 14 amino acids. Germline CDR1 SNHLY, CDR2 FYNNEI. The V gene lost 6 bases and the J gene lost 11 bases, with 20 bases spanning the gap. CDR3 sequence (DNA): TGTGCCAGCAGGACCGGGACTAGCGGGGACCCCATATATTTT. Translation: CASRTGTSGDPIYF. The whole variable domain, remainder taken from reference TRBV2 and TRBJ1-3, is EPEVTQTPSHQVTQMGQEVILRCVPISNHLYFYWYRQILGQKVEFLVSFYNNEISEKSEIFDDQFSVERPDGSNFTLKIRSTKLEDSAMYFCASRTGTSGDPIYFGEGSWLTVV.

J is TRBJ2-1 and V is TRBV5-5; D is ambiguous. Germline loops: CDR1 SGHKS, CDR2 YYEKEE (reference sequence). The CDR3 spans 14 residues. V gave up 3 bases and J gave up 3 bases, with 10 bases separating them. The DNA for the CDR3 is TGTGCCAGCAGCTCCAAGGACCGCTACAATGAGCAGTTCTTC. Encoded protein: CASSSKDRYNEQFF.

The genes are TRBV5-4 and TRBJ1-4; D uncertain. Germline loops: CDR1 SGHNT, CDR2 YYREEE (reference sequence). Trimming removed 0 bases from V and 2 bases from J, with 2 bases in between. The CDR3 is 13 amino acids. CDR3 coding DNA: TGTGCCAGCAGCTTGGAGACTAATGAAAAACTGTTTTTT. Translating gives CASSLETNEKLFF.

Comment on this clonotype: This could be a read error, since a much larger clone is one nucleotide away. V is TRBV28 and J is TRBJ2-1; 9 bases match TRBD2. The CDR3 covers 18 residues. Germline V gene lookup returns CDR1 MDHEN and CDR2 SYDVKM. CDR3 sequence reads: CASGFLAGSKPAPNEQFF. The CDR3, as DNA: TGTGCCAGCGGTTTCCTAGCGGGAAGCAAGCCCGCCCCCAATGAGCAGTTCTTC.

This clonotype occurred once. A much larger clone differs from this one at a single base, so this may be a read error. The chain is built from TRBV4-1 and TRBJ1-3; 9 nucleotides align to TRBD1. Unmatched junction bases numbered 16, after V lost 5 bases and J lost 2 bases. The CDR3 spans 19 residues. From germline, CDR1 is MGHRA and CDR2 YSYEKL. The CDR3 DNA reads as TGCGCCAGCAGCGCTATCGGGGACAGGGTTCCGAGTCCTGGAAACACCATATATTTT. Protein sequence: CASSAIGDRVPSPGNTIYF.

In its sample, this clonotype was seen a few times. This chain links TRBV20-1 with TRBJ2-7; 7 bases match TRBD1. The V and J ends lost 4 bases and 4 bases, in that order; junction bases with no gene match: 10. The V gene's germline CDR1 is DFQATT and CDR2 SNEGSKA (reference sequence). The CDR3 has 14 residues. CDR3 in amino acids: CSATKQGRGYEQYF. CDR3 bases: TGCAGTGCTACCAAACAGGGGCGAGGGTACGAGCAGTACTTC.

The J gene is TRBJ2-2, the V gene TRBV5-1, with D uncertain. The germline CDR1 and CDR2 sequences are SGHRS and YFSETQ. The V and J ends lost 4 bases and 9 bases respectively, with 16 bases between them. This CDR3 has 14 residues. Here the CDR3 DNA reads TGCGCCAGCAGCCCCCGAACAGAGTTAAGGGAGCTGTTTTTT. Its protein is CASSPRTELRELFF. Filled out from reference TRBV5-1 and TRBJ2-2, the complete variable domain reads KAGVTQTPRYLIKTRGQQVTLSCSPISGHRSVSWYQQTPGQGLQFLFEYFSETQRNKGNFPGRFSGRQFSNSRSEMNVSTLELGDSALYLCASSPRTELRELFFGEGSRLTVL.

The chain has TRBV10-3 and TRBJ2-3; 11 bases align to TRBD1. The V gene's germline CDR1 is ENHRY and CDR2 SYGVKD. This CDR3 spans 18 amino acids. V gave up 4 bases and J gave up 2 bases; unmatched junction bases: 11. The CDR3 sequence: CAISGSGTGGTHTDTQYF. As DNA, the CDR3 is TGTGCCATCAGTGGCTCAGGGACAGGGGGGACCCACACAGATACGCAGTATTTT.

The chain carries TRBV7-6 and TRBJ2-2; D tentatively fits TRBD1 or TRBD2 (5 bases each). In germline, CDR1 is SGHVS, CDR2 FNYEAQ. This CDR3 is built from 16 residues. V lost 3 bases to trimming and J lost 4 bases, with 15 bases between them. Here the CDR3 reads CASSLGEGLGTGELFF. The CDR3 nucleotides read TGTGCCAGCAGCTTGGGGGAAGGTTTAGGCACCGGGGAGCTGTTTTTT.

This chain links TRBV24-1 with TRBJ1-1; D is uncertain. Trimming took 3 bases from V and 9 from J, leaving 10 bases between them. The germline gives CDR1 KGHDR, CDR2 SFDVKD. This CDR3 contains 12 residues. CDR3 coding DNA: TGTGCCACCAGTGATGGACGTAATCAAGCTTTCTTT. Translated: CATSDGRNQAFF.

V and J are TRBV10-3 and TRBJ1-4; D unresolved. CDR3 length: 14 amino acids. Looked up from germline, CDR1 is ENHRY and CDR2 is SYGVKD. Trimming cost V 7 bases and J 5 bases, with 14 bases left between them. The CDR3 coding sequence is TGTGCCATCAATTCACCGGGAGACAATGAAAAACTGTTTTTT. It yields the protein CAINSPGDNEKLFF.

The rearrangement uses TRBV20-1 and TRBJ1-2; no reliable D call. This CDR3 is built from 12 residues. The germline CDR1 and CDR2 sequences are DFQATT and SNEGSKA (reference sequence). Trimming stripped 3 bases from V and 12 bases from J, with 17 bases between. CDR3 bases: TGCAGTGCTAGCCTCACGTTGAGTGGGAACACCTTC. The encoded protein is CSASLTLSGNTF.

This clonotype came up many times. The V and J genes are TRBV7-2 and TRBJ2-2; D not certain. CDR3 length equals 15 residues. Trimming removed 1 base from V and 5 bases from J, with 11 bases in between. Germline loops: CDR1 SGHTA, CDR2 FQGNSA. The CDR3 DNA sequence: TGTGCCAGCAGCTTAGGAGTTTCTTATACCGGGGAGCTGTTTTTT. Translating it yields CASSLGVSYTGELFF.

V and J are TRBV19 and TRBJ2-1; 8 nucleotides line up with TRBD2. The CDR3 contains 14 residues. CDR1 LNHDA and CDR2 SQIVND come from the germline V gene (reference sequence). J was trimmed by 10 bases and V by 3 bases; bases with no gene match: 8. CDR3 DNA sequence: TGTGCCAGTAGTATTGGTACCGGGACTAGGGAGCAGTTCTTC. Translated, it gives CASSIGTGTREQFF.

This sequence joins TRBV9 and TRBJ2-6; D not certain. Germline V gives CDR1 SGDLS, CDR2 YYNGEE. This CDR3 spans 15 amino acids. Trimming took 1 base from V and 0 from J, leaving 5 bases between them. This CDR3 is CASSVKSSGANVLTF. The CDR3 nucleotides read TGTGCCAGCAGCGTAAAGAGCTCTGGGGCCAACGTCCTGACTTTC.

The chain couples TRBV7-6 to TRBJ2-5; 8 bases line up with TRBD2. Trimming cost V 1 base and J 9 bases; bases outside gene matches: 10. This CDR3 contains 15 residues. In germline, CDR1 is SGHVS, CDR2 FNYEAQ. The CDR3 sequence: CASSLVAGSGPAQYF. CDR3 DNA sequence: TGTGCCAGCAGCTTAGTAGCGGGGAGTGGTCCGGCCCAGTACTTC.

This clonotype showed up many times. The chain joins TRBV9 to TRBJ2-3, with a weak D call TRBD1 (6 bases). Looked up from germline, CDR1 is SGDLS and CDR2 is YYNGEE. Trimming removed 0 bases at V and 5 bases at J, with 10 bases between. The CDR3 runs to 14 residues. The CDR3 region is CASSVADSLDTQYF. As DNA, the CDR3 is TGTGCCAGCAGCGTAGCGGACAGTTTAGATACGCAGTATTTT.

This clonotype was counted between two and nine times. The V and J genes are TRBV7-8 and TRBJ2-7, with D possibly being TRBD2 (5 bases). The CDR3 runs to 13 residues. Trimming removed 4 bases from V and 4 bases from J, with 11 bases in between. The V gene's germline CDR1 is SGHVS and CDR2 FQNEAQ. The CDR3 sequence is CASSSHTGYEQYF. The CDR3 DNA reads TGTGCCAGCAGCTCCCATACGGGGTACGAGCAGTACTTC.

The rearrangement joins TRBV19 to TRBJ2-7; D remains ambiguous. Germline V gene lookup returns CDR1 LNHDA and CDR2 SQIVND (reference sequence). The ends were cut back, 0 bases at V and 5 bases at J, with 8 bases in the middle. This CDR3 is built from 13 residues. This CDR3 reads CASSIDLSNEQYF. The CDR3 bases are TGTGCCAGTAGTATAGATCTCTCGAACGAGCAGTACTTC.

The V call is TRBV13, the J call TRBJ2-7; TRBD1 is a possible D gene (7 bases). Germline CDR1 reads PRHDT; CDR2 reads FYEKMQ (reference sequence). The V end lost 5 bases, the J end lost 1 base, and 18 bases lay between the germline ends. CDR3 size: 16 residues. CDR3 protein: CASSGPEQGGSYEQYF. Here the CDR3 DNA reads TGTGCCAGCAGCGGCCCCGAGCAGGGGGGATCCTACGAGCAGTACTTC.

The CDR3 bases are TGCAGTGCTGCCTGGTGGGGTGAAAAATCGGTGGTGGAGACCCAGTACTTC. Amino acid sequence: CSAAWWGEKSVVETQYF. The V call is TRBV20-1, the J call TRBJ2-5; D gene ambiguous. This CDR3 comprises 17 residues. Germline V gene sequence: CDR1 DFQATT, CDR2 SNEGSKA (reference sequence). V lost 5 bases, J lost 5 bases, and 27 bases lay in between.

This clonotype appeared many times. The CDR3 coding sequence is TGCAGCGTCCTGGTTGCTAATGAAAAACTGTTTTTT. Protein: CSVLVANEKLFF. The chain links TRBV29-1 to TRBJ1-4; no reliable D call. This CDR3 spans 12 amino acids. V was pared by 6 bases and J by 3 bases, with 8 bases between. CDR1 is SQVTM and CDR2 is ANQGSEA in the germline V gene.